This TCR beta chain was sequenced for a study of T cell responses to AZD1222 COVID-19 vaccine. On the study more broadly: Pooling was applied to second doses at about 4 or about 12 weeks.

General study points: Repertoires were obtained solely post-peak T cell response. A reported finding is that nearly half of spike-specific TCRs target unmutated variant regions. Donors were largely white British and mainly female; clonal diversity was possibly underestimated.

Measured with immunoSEQ multiplex PCR; TCRdb has only the in-frame clones, and not every one. The table shows fewer than 200,000 clones, with 90% to 95% occurring only once. In regard to this clone: Its antigen is not known.

The source was peripheral blood, collected on day 0 of AZD1222 vaccination. The receptor was derived from an adult in good health.

The CDR3 coding sequence is TGTGCCAGCACCCTCGGGGGATCTGACTATGGCTACACCTTC. This gives the protein CASTLGGSDYGYTF. The genes are TRBV11-2 and TRBJ1-2, with a tentative D call TRBD1 (5 bases). Germline CDR1 is SGHAT and CDR2 is FQNNGV. The CDR3 loop spans 14 amino acids. V lost 7 bases, J lost 3 bases, and 15 bases lay in between. Together with reference TRBV11-2 and TRBJ1-2, the CDR3 gives the full variable domain: EAGVAQSPRYKIIEKRQSVAFWCNPISGHATLYWYQQILGQGPKLLIQFQNNGVVDDSQLPKDRFSAERLKGVDSTLKIQPAKLEDSAVYLCASTLGGSDYGYTFGSGTRLTVV.